These 2 T cell receptor beta chains originate from one sample sequenced in a study of CD8 T cell repertoires and HIV-1 epitope variants. Their target antigens are unknown. The method was immunoSEQ multiplex PCR; TCRdb's version includes in-frame clones alone and lacks a portion of them. In the table there are about 4,400 clones, almost 65% of which are singletons. The sequenced sample was cultured CD8+ T cells derived from PBMCs. All receptors derive from a male donor with HIV.

This chain joins TRBV2 and TRBJ1-1; tentative D call: TRBD1 (5 bases). Trimming removed 8 bases at V and 8 bases at J, with 18 bases between. Looked up from germline, CDR1 is SNHLY and CDR2 is FYNNEI. The CDR3 has 13 residues. CDR3 protein: CASSGTPNGEAFF. CDR3 nucleotides: TGTGCCAGCTCCGGGACCCCGAACGGGGAAGCTTTCTTT.

This chain joins TRBV5-4 and TRBJ1-1; D gene uncertain. This CDR3 region has 16 residues. CDR1 SGHNT and CDR2 YYREEE come from the germline V gene (reference sequence). V lost 9 bases to trimming and J lost 2 bases, with 23 bases between them. The CDR3 region is CAIFAGGRALNTEAFF. CDR3 DNA sequence: TGTGCCATCTTTGCGGGCGGGCGAGCCTTAAACACTGAAGCTTTCTTT.